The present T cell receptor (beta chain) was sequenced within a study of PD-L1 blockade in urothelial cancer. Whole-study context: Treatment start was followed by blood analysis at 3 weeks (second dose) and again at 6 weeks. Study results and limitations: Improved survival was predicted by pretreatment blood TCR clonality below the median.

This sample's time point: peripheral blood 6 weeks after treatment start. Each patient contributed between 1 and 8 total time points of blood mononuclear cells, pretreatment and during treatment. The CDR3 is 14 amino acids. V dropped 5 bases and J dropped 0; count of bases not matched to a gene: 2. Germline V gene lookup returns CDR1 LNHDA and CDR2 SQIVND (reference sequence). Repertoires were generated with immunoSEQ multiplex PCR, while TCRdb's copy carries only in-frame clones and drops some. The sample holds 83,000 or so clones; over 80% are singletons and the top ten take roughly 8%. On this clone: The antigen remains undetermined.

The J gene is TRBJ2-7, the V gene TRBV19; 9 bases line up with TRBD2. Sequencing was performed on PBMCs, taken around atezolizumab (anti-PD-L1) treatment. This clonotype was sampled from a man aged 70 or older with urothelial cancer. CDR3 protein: CASSLAGNSYEQYF. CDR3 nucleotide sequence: TGTGCCAGTAGTCTAGCGGGAAACTCCTACGAGCAGTACTTC.